This record looks at one T cell receptor beta chain sequence and its context. The sample belongs to a study of blood T cell repertoires in COVID-19. Germline-derived CDR1 and CDR2 are SQVTM and ANQGSEA. There are 13 residues in the CDR3. Trimming removed 4 bases from V and 2 bases from J, with 9 bases in between. TCRdb's copy holds only in-frame clones and misses some; the assay was immunoSEQ multiplex PCR. The sample contains approximately 77,000 clones, 75% to 85% of which appear only once. V gene TRBV29-1 combines with J gene TRBJ2-1; D gene ambiguous. The sample was peripheral blood. The TCR comes from a woman in her 70s with acute or convalescent COVID-19. CDR3 in amino acids: CSVGSVTYNEQFF. The CDR3 bases are TGCAGCGTTGGGTCAGTTACCTACAATGAGCAGTTCTTC.